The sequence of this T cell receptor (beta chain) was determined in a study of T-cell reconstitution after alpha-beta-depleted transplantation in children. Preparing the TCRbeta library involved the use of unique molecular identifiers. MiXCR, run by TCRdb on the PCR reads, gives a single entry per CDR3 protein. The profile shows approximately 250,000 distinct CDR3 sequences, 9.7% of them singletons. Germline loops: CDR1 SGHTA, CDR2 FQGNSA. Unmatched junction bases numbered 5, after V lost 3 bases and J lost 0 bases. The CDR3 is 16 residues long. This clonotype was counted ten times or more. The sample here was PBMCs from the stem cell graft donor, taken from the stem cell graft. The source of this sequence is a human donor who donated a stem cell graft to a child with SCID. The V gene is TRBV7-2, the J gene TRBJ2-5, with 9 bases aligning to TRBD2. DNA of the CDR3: TGTGCCAGCAGCTTCGGACTAGCGCGCAACCAAGAGACCCAGTACTTC. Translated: CASSFGLARNQETQYF.